This TCR beta chain emerged from a study of shared clonotypes between healthy human individuals. Per germline, CDR1 SGHRS and CDR2 YFSETQ. V was clipped by 4 bases and J by 3 bases; unmatched bases: 9. CDR3 length: 15 amino acids. The protocol was immunoSEQ multiplex PCR, while the TCRdb copy is restricted to in-frame clones and leaves out a portion. The repertoire holds hundreds of thousands of clones, with 74% as singletons. This TCR derives from a woman in her 30s in good health. The source material was memory CD4+ T cells sorted from blood. The subset denotes: CD45RA-negative fraction. The chain employs TRBV5-1 and TRBJ1-1, with TRBD1 matching over 7 bases. CDR3 sequence: CASSTQGGGDTEAFF. CDR3 nucleotide sequence: TGCGCCAGCAGCACCCAAGGGGGCGGCGACACTGAAGCTTTCTTT.